Below, one T cell receptor beta chain is given with its context. Its antigen is unidentified. These data are taken from a study of shared clonotypes between healthy human individuals. Overall study: CD8 memory received one plate per donor, CD8 naive two, CD4 memory three and CD4 naive three.

Some clones are missing from TCRdb's copy, which holds only in-frame ones; the method was immunoSEQ multiplex PCR. The table has about 2.3 million clones, about nine tenths seen once. The study's findings and limits: Among non-shared clonotypes, generation probabilities were lower than among those shared by all four donors.

The germline V gene has CDR1 SNHLY and CDR2 FYNNEI. This CDR3 has 14 amino acids. The V end was cut by 5 bases, the J end by 5 bases, with 15 bases between. Study donors comprised healthy, HIV-negative adults devoid of recent acute infection or vaccination. The sequenced sample was naive CD4+ T cells from PBMCs. Subset described: CD45RA+ positively selected. This chain joins TRBV2 and TRBJ2-5, with D uncertain. This TCR came from a man between 18 and 29 years old in good health. Some clones in this sample may be carry-over from other donors' samples. The CDR3, as DNA: TGTGCCAGCAGTAGGTCAGGAAGTCGTGAGACCCAGTACTTC. This encodes CASSRSGSRETQYF.